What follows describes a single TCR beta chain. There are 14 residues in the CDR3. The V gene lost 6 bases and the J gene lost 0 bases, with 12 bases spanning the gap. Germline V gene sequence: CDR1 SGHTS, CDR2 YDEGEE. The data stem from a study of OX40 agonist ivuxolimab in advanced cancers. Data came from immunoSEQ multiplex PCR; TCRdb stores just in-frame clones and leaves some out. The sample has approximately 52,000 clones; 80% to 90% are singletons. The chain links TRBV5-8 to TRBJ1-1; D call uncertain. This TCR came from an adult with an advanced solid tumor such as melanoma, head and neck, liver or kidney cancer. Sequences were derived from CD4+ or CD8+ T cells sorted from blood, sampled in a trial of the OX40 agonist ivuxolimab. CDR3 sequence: CASTPTTLNTEAFF. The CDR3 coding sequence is TGTGCCAGCACCCCGACTACCCTGAACACTGAAGCTTTCTTT.